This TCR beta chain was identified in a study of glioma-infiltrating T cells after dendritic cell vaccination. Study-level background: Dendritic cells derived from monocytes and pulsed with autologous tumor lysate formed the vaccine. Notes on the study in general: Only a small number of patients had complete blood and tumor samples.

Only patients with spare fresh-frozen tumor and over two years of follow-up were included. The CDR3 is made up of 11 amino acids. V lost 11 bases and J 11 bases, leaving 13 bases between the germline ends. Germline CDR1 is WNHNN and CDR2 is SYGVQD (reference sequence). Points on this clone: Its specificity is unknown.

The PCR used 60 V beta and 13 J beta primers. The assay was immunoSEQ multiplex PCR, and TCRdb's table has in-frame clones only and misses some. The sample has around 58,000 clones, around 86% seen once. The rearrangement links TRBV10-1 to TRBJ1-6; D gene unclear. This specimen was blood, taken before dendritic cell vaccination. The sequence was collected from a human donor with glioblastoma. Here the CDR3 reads CACHREAPLHF. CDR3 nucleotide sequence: TGCGCCTGCCATAGGGAGGCACCCCTCCACTTT.